This T cell receptor (beta chain) was retrieved from a study of blood T cell repertoires in COVID-19. Across the study: The cDNA or gDNA used as material had been derived from T cells, B-cell-depleted T cells, or PBMCs.

Membership in each cohort depended on participant-reported clinical history. Authors' methods: Nucleated cell number was recorded as an estimate derived from reference gene primer amplification. Clones were sequenced by immunoSEQ multiplex PCR, and TCRdb holds only the in-frame ones, with some missing. V, J and clone size were drawn from that table, and D and trimming were deduced from the DNA. The profile shows approximately 220,000 clones, 85% of them singletons. Germline CDR1 and CDR2: MRHNA and SNTAGT. Trimming removed 0 bases at V and 0 bases at J, with 8 bases between. There are 15 residues in the CDR3.

The sample comprised PBMCs or T cells enriched from blood (not recorded which). V and J are TRBV6-4 and TRBJ1-1; no firm D call. The TCR was taken from a middle-aged man who had recovered from COVID-19. CDR3 sequence (DNA): TGTGCCAGCAGTGACTCGTCAGACATGAACACTGAAGCTTTCTTT. Protein: CASSDSSDMNTEAFF.